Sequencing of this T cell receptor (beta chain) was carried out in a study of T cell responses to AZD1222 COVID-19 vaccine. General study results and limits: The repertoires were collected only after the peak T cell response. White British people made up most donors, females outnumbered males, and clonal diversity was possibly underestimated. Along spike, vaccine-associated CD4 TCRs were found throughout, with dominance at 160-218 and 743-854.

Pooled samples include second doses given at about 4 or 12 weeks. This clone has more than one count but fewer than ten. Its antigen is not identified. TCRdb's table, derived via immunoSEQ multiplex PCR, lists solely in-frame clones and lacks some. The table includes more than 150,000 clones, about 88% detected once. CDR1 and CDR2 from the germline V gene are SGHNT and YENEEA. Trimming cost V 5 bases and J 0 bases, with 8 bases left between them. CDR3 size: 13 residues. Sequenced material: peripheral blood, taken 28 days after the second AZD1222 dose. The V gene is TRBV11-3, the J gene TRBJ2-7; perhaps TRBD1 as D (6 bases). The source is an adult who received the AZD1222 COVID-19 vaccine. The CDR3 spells CASSPDSSYEQYF. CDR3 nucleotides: TGTGCCAGCAGCCCGGACAGCTCCTACGAGCAGTACTTC.